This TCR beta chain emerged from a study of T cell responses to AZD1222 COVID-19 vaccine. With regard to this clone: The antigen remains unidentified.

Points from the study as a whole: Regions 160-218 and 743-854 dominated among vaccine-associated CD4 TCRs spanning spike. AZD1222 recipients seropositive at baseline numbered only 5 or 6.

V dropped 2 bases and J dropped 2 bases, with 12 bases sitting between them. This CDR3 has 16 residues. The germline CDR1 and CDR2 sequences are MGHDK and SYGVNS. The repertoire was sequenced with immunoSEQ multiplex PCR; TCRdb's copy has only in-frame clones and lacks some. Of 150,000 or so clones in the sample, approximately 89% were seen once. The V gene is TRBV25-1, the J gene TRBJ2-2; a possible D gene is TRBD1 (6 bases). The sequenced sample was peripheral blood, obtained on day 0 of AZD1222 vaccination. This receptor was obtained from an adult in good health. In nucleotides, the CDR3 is TGTGCCAGCAGTGAACAGGGGATTAGTAACACCGGGGAGCTGTTTTTT. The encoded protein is CASSEQGISNTGELFF.